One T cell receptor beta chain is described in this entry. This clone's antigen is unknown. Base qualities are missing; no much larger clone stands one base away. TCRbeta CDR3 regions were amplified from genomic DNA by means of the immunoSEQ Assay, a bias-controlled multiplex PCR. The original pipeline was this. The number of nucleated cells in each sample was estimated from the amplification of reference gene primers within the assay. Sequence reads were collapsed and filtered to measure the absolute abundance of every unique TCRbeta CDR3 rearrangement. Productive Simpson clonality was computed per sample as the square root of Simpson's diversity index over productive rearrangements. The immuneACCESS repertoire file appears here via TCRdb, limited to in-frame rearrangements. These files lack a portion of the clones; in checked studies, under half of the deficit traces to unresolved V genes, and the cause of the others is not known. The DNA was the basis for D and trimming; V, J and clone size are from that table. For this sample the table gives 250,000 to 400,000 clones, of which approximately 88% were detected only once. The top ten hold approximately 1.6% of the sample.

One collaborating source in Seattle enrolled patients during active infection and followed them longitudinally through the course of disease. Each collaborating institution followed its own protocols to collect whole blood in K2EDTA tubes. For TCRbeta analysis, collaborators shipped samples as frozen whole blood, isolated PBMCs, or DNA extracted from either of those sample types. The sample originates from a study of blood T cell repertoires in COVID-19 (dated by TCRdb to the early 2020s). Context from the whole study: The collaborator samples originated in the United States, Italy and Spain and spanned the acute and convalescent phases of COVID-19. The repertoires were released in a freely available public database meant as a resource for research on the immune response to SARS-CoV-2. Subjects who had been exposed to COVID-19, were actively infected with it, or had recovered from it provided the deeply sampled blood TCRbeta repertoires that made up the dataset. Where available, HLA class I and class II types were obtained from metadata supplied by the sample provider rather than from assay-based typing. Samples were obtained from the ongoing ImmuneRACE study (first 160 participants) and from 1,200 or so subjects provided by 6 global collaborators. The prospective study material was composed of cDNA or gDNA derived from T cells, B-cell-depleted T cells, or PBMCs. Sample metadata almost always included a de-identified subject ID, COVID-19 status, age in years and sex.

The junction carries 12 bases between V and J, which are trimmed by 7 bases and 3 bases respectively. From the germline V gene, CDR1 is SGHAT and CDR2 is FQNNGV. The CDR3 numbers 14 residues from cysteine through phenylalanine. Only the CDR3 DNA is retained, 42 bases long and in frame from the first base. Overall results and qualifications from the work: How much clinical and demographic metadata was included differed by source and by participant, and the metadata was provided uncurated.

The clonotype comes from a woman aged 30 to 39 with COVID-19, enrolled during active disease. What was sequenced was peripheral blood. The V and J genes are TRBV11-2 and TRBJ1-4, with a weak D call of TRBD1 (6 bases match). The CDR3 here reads CASTLGGANEKLFF. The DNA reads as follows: TGTGCCAGCACCCTAGGGGGGGCTAATGAAAAACTGTTTTTT.